This TCR beta chain originates from a study of blood T cell repertoires in COVID-19. CDR1 is MDHEN, CDR2 SYDVKM, per germline. This CDR3 comprises 16 residues. V dropped 5 bases and J dropped 8 bases, with 24 bases sitting between them. Data came from immunoSEQ multiplex PCR; TCRdb stores just in-frame clones and leaves some out. In the table there are approximately 90,000 clones, roughly 80% of which are singletons. The chain joins TRBV28 to TRBJ1-2; D remains ambiguous. Sequenced input: peripheral blood. This TCR derives from a man at least 80 years old with active or convalescent COVID-19. In DNA, the CDR3 is TGTGCCAGCAGTCCCCCCCCGCGGGTCAGCACTTGGGGCTACACCTTC. It is translated as CASSPPPRVSTWGYTF.